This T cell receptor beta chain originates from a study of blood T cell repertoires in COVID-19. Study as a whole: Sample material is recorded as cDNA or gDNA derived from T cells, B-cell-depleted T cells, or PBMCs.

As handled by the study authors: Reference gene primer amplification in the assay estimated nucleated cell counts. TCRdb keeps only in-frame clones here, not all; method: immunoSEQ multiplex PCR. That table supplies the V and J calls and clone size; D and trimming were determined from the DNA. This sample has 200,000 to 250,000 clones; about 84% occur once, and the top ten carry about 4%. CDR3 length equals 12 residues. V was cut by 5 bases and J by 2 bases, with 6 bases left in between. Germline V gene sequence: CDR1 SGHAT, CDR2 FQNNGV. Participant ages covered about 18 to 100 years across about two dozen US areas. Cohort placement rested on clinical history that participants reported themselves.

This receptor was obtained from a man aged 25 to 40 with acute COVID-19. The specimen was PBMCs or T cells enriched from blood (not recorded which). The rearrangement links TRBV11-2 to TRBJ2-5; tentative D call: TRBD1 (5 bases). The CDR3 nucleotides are TGTGCCAGCAGCGACAGTCAAGAGACCCAGTACTTC. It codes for CASSDSQETQYF.